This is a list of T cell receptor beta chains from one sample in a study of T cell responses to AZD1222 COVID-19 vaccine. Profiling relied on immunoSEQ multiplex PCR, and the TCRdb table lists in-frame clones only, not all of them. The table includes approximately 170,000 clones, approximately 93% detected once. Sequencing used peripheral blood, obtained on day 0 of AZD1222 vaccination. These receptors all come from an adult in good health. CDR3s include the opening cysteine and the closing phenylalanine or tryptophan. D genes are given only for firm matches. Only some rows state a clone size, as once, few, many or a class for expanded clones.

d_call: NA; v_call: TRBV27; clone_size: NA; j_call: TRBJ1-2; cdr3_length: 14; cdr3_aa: CASRTERGPYGYTF; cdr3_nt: TGTGCCAGCAGGACTGAGCGGGGGCCGTATGGCTACACCTTC
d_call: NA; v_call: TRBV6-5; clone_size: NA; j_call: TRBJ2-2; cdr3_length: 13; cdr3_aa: CASKEGNTGELFF; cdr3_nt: TGTGCCAGCAAGGAGGGGAACACCGGGGAGCTGTTTTTT
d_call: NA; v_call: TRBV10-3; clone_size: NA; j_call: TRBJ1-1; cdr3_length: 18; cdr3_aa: CAIARVPGAPFMNTEAFF; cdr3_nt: TGTGCCATCGCCCGAGTCCCAGGGGCTCCATTCATGAACACTGAAGCTTTCTTT
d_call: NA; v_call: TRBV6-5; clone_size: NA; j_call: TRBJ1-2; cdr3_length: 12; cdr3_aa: CASSPHNYGYTF; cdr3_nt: TGTGCCAGCAGTCCTCATAACTATGGCTACACCTTC
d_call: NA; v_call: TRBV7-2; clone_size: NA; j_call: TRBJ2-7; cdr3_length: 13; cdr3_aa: CASSLATSYEQYF; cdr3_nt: TGTGCCAGCAGCTTAGCGACCTCCTACGAGCAGTACTTC
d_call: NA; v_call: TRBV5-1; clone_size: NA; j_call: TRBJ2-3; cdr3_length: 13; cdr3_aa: CASSLGPPDTQYF; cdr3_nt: TGCGCCAGCAGCTTGGGTCCCCCCGATACGCAGTATTTT
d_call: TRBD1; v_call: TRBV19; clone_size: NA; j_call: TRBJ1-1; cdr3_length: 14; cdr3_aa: CASSKQGGVTEAFF; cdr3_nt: TGTGCCAGTAGTAAACAGGGGGGGGTCACTGAAGCTTTCTTT
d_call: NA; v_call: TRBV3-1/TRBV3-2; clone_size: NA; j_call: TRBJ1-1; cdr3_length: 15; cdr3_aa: CASSQRKGETTEAFF; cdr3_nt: TGTGCCAGCAGCCAGAGAAAGGGGGAGACCACTGAAGCTTTCTTT
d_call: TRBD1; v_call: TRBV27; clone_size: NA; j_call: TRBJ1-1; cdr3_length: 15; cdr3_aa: CASSPGRGGYTEAFF; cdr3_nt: TGTGCCAGCAGTCCCGGGAGAGGGGGCTATACTGAAGCTTTCTTT
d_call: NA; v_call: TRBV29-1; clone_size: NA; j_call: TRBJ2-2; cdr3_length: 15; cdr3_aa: CSAARPGGEGGELFF; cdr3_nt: TGCAGCGCCGCCCGCCCGGGGGGCGAAGGCGGGGAGCTGTTTTTT
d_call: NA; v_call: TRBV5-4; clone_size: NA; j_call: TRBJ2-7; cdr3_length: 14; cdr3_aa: CASSFEVNSYEQYF; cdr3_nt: TGTGCCAGCAGCTTCGAGGTGAACTCCTACGAGCAGTACTTC
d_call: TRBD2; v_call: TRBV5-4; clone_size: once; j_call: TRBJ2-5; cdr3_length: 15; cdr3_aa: CASRFRAGGVETQYF; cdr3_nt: TGTGCCAGCAGGTTTCGAGCGGGAGGGGTGGAGACCCAGTACTTC
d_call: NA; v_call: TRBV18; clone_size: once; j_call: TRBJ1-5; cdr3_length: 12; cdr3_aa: CASSPEDQPQHF; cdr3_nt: TGTGCCAGCTCCCCGGAGGATCAGCCCCAGCATTTT
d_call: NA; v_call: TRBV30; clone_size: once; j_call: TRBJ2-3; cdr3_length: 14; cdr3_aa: CAWSTWTNTDTQYF; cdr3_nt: TGTGCCTGGAGTACGTGGACTAACACAGATACGCAGTATTTT
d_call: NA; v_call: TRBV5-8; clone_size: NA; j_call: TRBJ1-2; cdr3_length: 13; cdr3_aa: CASRLRVSDGYTF; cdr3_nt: TGTGCCAGCAGACTCAGGGTGTCAGATGGCTACACCTTC
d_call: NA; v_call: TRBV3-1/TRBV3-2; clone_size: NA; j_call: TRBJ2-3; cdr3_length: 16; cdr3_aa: CASSQEEPIRGDTQYF; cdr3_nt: TGTGCCAGCAGCCAAGAGGAACCCATCCGCGGGGATACGCAGTATTTT
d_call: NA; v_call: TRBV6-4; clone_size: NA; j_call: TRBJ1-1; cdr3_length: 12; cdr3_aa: CASDKRDTEAFF; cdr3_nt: TGTGCCAGCGACAAGAGAGACACTGAAGCTTTCTTT
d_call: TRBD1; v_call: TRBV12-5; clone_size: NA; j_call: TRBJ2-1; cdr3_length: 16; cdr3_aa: CASGLVIGQGANEQFF; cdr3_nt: TGTGCTAGTGGTTTGGTAATAGGACAGGGGGCAAATGAGCAGTTCTTC
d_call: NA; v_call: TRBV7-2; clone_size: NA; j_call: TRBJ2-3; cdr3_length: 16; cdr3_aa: CASSLVGGGSTDTQYF; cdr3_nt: TGTGCCAGCAGCTTAGTTGGGGGGGGCAGCACAGATACGCAGTATTTT
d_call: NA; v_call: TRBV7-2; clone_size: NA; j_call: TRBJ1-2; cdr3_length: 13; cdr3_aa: CASSLQGIEGYTF; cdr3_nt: TGTGCCAGCAGCTTACAGGGGATAGAGGGCTACACCTTC
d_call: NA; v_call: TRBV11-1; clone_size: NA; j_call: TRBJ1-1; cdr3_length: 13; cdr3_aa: CASSLAAYTEAFF; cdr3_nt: TGTGCCAGCAGCTTAGCAGCCTACACTGAAGCTTTCTTT
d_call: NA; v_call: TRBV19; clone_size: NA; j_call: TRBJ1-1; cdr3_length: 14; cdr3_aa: CATLGRGMNTEAFF; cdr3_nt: TGTGCCACCTTAGGGAGAGGGATGAACACTGAAGCTTTCTTT
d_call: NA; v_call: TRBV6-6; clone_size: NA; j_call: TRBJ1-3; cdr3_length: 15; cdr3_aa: CASTPVPSSGNTIYF; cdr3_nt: TGTGCCAGCACCCCGGTTCCCAGCTCTGGAAACACCATATATTTT
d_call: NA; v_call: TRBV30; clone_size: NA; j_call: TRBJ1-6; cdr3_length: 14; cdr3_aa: CACRGPINNSPLHF; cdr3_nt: TGTGCCTGCAGGGGACCGATAAATAATTCACCCCTCCACTTT
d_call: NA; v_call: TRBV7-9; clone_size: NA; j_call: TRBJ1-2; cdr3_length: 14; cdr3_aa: CASSLGGISGGYTF; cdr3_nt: TGTGCCAGCAGCTTAGGGGGCATTAGCGGTGGCTACACCTTC
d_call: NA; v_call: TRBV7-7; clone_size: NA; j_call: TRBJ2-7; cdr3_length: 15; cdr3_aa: CASSLGGVDTYEQYF; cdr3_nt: TGTGCCAGCAGCTTAGGCGGGGTAGATACTTACGAGCAGTACTTC
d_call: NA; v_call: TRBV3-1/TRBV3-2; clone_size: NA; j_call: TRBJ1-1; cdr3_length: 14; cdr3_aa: CASSQERGQGKAFF; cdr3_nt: TGTGCCAGCAGCCAAGAAAGAGGGCAGGGAAAAGCTTTCTTT
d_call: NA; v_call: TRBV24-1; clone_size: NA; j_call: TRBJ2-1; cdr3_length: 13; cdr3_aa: CATSDPTGNEQFF; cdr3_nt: TGTGCCACCAGTGACCCGACCGGGAATGAGCAGTTCTTC
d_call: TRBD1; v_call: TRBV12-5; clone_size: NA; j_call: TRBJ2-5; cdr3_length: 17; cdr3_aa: CASGTWTGGRYQETQYF; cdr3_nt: TGTGCTAGTGGAACATGGACAGGGGGCCGGTACCAAGAGACCCAGTACTTC
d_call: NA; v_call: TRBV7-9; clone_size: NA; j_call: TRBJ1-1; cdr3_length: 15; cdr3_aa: CASSPLVQIDTEAFF; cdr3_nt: TGTGCCAGCAGCCCCTTGGTCCAGATTGACACTGAAGCTTTCTTT
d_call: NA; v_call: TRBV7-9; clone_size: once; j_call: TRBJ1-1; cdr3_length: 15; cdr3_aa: CASSLDRQTNTEAFF; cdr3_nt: TGTGCCAGCAGCTTAGACAGGCAGACGAACACTGAAGCTTTCTTT
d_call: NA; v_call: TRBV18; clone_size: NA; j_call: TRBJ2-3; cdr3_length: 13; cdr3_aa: CASSPGSTDTQYF; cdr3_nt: TGTGCCAGCTCTCCGGGGAGCACAGATACGCAGTATTTT
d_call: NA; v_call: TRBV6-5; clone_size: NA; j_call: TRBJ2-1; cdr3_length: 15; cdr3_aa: CASSFGPSSYNEQFF; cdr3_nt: TGTGCCAGCAGTTTCGGGCCGAGCTCCTACAATGAGCAGTTCTTC
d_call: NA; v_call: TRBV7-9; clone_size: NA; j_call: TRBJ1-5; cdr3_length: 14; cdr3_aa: CASSVHTSNQPQHF; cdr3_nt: TGTGCCAGCAGCGTACATACCAGCAATCAGCCCCAGCATTTT
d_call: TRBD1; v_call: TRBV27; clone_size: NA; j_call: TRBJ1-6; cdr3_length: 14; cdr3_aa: CASRRQGERSPLHF; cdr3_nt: TGTGCCAGCAGACGACAGGGCGAGAGGTCACCCCTCCACTTT
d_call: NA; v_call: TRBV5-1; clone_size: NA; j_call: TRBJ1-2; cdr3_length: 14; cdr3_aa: CASSLEGPRDGYTF; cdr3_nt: TGCGCCAGCAGCTTGGAGGGTCCCAGGGATGGCTACACCTTC
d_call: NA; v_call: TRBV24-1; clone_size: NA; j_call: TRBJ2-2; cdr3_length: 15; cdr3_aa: CATSDRQGNTGELFF; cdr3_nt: TGTGCCACCAGTGATAGGCAGGGAAACACCGGGGAGCTGTTTTTT
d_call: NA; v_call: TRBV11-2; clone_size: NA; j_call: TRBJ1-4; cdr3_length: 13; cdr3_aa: CASSLRTVGKLFF; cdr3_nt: TGTGCCAGCAGCTTAAGGACAGTCGGAAAACTGTTTTTT
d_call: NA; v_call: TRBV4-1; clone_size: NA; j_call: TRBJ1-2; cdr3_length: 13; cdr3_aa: CASSQGTNYGYTF; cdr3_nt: TGCGCCAGCAGCCAAGGAACTAACTATGGCTACACCTTC
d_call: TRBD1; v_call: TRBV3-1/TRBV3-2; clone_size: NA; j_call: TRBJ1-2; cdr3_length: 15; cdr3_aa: CASSHAYGQGRGYTF; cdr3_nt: TGTGCCAGCAGCCACGCCTATGGACAGGGACGAGGCTACACCTTC
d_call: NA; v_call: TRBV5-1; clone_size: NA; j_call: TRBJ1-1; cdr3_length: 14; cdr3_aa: CASSRGTQNTEAFF; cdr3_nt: TGCGCCAGCAGCCGGGGGACTCAGAACACTGAAGCTTTCTTT
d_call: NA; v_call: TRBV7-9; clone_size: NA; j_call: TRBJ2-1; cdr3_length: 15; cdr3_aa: CASSPPYRWGDEQFF; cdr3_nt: TGTGCCAGCAGCCCCCCTTACCGGTGGGGGGATGAGCAGTTCTTC
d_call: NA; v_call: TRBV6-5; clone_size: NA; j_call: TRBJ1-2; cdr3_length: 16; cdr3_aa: CASSYSTASWDYGYTF; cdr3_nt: TGTGCCAGCAGTTACTCGACAGCCTCATGGGACTATGGCTACACCTTC
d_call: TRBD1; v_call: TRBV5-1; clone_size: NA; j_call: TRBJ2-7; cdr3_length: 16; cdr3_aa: CASSLARTGGMYEQYF; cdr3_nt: TGCGCCAGCAGCTTGGCCAGGACAGGGGGCATGTACGAGCAGTACTTC
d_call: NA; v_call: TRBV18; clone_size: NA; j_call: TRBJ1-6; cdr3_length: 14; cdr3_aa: CASSPGDYNSPLHF; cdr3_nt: TGTGCCAGCTCACCGGGGGATTATAATTCACCCCTCCACTTT
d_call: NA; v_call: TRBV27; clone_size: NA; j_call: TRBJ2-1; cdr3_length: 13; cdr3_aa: CASSPQGNNEQFF; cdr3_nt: TGTGCCAGCAGCCCGCAGGGAAACAATGAGCAGTTCTTC
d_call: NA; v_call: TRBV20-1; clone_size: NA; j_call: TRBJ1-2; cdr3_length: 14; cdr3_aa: CSASLNGRPGGYTF; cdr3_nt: TGCAGTGCTAGTCTTAACGGACGTCCCGGCGGGTACACCTTC
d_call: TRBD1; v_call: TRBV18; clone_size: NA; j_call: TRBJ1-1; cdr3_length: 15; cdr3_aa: CASSQRTGRNTEAFF; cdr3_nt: TGTGCCAGCTCACAAAGGACAGGGCGGAACACTGAAGCTTTCTTT
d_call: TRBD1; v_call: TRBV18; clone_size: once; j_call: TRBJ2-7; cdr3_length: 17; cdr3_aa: CASSHLPGQKKTYEQYF; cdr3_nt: TGTGCCAGCTCCCATCTTCCGGGACAGAAAAAAACCTACGAGCAGTACTTC
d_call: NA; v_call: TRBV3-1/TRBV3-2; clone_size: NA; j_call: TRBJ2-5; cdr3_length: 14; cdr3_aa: CASSPGDPRETQYF; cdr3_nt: TGTGCCAGCAGCCCGGGGGATCCAAGGGAGACCCAGTACTTC
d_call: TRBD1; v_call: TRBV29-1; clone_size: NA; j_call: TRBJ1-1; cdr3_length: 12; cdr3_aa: CSVYRGTGEAFF; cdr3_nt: TGCAGCGTTTACAGGGGTACGGGTGAAGCTTTCTTT